The 18 T cell receptor beta chains presented below share a single source sample, sequenced in a study of T cells after yellow fever vaccination. One entry per CDR3 protein results from TCRdb running MiXCR on the 5' RACE reads. Altogether a few hundred thousand distinct CDR3 sequences are present, about a sixth being singletons, with the ten largest covering roughly 17%. The sequences come from PBMCs, collected 4 to 5 days after the first yellow fever vaccination. Receptor source: a man aged 18-30 years who received the YFV17D yellow fever vaccine.

This clonotype was seen only a few times. This rearrangement joins TRBV7-9 to TRBJ2-3; the match to TRBD2 covers 12 bases. Trimming removed 8 bases from V and 9 bases from J; junction bases left unmatched: 3. The CDR3 length is 12 residues. Germline V gene sequence: CDR1 SEHNR, CDR2 FQNEAQ (reference sequence). The CDR3 coding sequence is TGTGCCAGCCGGACTAGCGGGGTGACGCAGTATTTT. This encodes CASRTSGVTQYF.

This clonotype has a count of ten or more. This chain links TRBV4-2 with TRBJ2-7, with 10 positions matching TRBD2. The CDR3 loop spans 18 amino acids. The trim removed 1 base at V and 4 bases at J, leaving 13 bases unmatched. Germline CDR1 is LGHNA and CDR2 is YNFKEQ. DNA of the CDR3: TGTGCCAGCAGCCAAGCGTGGACTAGCGGTTCCCCAGGTTACGAGCAGTACTTC. It yields the protein CASSQAWTSGSPGYEQYF.

The genes are TRBV2 and TRBJ2-1; no reliable D call. V was clipped by 3 bases and J by 4 bases, with 7 bases between them. The CDR3 extends over 13 amino acids. Looked up from germline, CDR1 is SNHLY and CDR2 is FYNNEI. The CDR3 here is CASSDNGYNEQFF. The CDR3 coding sequence is TGTGCCAGCAGTGACAACGGTTACAATGAGCAGTTCTTC.

In this sample, this clonotype turned up a few times. This chain links TRBV6-2 or TRBV6-3 with TRBJ2-7; D tentatively reads TRBD1 or TRBD2 (6 bases each). The germline V gene has CDR1 MNHEY and CDR2 SVGEGT. The CDR3 has 12 residues. Trimming shortened V by 6 bases and J by 6 bases, and 12 bases separated the two germline ends. The CDR3 DNA reads TGTGCCAGCAGAGGAGGGGGACTCGAGCAGTACTTC. It specifies CASRGGGLEQYF.

Only a few counts were recorded for this clonotype. The CDR3, as DNA: TGTGCCAGTAAGACGGGGAATCCCAGATATGGCTACACCTTC. This codes for CASKTGNPRYGYTF. The chain combines TRBV19 with TRBJ1-2, with unresolved D. There are 14 residues in the CDR3. Germline V lookup: CDR1 LNHDA, CDR2 SQIVND (reference sequence). V lost 7 bases, J lost 5 bases, and 17 bases lay in between.

There are many counts of this clonotype. The genes are TRBV5-1 and TRBJ2-2, with TRBD1 as a possible D gene (6 bases). V was shortened by 1 base and J by 7 bases, with 11 bases between the two germline ends. The CDR3 consists of 14 residues. Per germline, CDR1 SGHRS and CDR2 YFSETQ. This chain's CDR3 is CASSLSGENGELFF. DNA for the CDR3: TGCGCCAGCAGCTTGTCAGGGGAAAACGGGGAGCTGTTTTTT.

This chain joins TRBV6-1 and TRBJ1-2; 7 nucleotides match TRBD1. This CDR3 is built from 14 residues. J lost 6 bases, V lost 5 bases, and 9 bases had no gene match. CDR1 MNHNS and CDR2 SASEGT come from the germline V gene. In nucleotides, the CDR3 is TGTGCCAGCAGTCGAACAGGGGAGGGAAATGGCTACACCTTC. This gives the protein CASSRTGEGNGYTF.

Only a few counts were recorded for this clonotype. The V call is TRBV9, the J call TRBJ2-7, with D maybe TRBD1 (6 bases). The CDR3 consists of 13 residues. Germline CDR1 SGDLS, CDR2 YYNGEE. V was shortened by 0 bases and J by 5 bases, with 9 bases between the two germline ends. The CDR3 DNA reads TGTGCCAGCAGCGTAGGGGGGCCCCACGAGCAGTACTTC. This sequence encodes CASSVGGPHEQYF.

The chain joins TRBV20-1 to TRBJ1-1, with D tentatively TRBD1 (5 bases). Germline lookup yields CDR1 DFQATT and CDR2 SNEGSKA (reference sequence). The CDR3 covers 12 residues. CDR3 loop: CSGGGMDTEAFF. In DNA form, the CDR3 reads TGCAGCGGGGGTGGGATGGACACTGAAGCTTTCTTT.

This clonotype was recorded many times. This chain joins TRBV2 and TRBJ2-5; TRBD1 might be the D (6 bases). This CDR3 spans 16 amino acids. V gave up 7 bases and J gave up 2 bases, with 20 bases separating them. Germline V lookup: CDR1 SNHLY, CDR2 FYNNEI. This CDR3 is CASKKTGTQSQETQYF. The CDR3 nucleotides are TGTGCCAGCAAAAAGACCGGGACACAGTCTCAAGAGACCCAGTACTTC.

In this sample, this clonotype turned up a few times. The chain joins TRBV20-1 to TRBJ1-5, with no clear D. This CDR3 is 13 amino acids long. V was trimmed by 3 bases and J by 8 bases, leaving 14 bases between them. Germline V gives CDR1 DFQATT, CDR2 SNEGSKA (reference sequence). This CDR3 is CSASGVVWEPQHF. The CDR3 region has the DNA TGCAGTGCTAGTGGCGTCGTGTGGGAGCCCCAGCATTTT.

In this sample, this clonotype turned up a few times. The chain has TRBV11-2 and TRBJ2-5; 9 bases line up with TRBD2. Germline V gene sequence: CDR1 SGHAT, CDR2 FQNNGV. V trimming: 1 base; J trimming: 2 bases; junction bases outside the gene matches: 11. This CDR3 comprises 18 residues. CDR3 sequence (DNA): TGTGCCAGCAGCTTAGGCGTCAGCGGGGGGACGGGGCAAGAGACCCAGTACTTC. Translated, it gives CASSLGVSGGTGQETQYF.

The chain couples TRBV20-1 to TRBJ1-1; no clear D. The CDR3 is 12 amino acids. The germline V and J ends were trimmed by 5 bases and 1 base, with 8 bases remaining between them. CDR1 and CDR2 (germline): DFQATT, SNEGSKA (reference sequence). The CDR3 nucleotides are TGCAGTGCTGTCCCACCGAACACTGAAGCTTTCTTT. Translating it yields CSAVPPNTEAFF.

This clonotype was found once. J is TRBJ2-3 and V is TRBV20-1; 9 nucleotides agree with TRBD2. Per germline, CDR1 DFQATT and CDR2 SNEGSKA (reference sequence). The CDR3 spans 16 residues. After removal of 5 bases from V and 1 base from J, the junction contained 10 bases not matched to a gene. The DNA for the CDR3 is TGCAGTGCTCAAGGAAACATAGCGGGGGGCACAGATACGCAGTATTTT. It yields the protein CSAQGNIAGGTDTQYF.

This clonotype was counted a few times. V gene TRBV28 combines with J gene TRBJ2-2, with D possibly TRBD1 on 5 matching bases. The CDR3 length is 15 residues. The germline CDR1 and CDR2 sequences are MDHEN and SYDVKM. V was pared by 8 bases and J by 2 bases, with 15 bases between. This chain's CDR3 is CASHPRVFNTGELFF. The DNA for the CDR3 is TGTGCCAGCCACCCCAGGGTGTTTAACACCGGGGAGCTGTTTTTT.

This clonotype was recorded at least ten times. This chain links TRBV18 with TRBJ2-5; D remains unclear. The V gene's germline CDR1 is KGHSH and CDR2 LQKENI. V lost 0 bases and J lost 5, with 4 bases in between. The CDR3 runs 12 residues. This CDR3 is CASSPPVETQYF. CDR3 coding DNA: TGTGCCAGCTCACCACCCGTGGAGACCCAGTACTTC.

This clonotype has just a few counts. The chain recombines TRBV6-2 or TRBV6-3 with TRBJ1-1, with 8 bases aligning to TRBD1. Germline loops: CDR1 MNHEY, CDR2 SVGEGT. The CDR3 has 15 amino acids. V lost 4 bases, J lost 5 bases, and 9 bases stayed unmatched. The CDR3 coding sequence is TGTGCCAGCAGTTGGCAAGGACAGGGTGGAACTGAAGCTTTCTTT. Translating gives CASSWQGQGGTEAFF.

This clonotype was seen a handful of times. The chain recombines TRBV12-3 or TRBV12-4 with TRBJ1-2; no firm D call. The CDR3 totals 13 residues. V shed 2 bases and J shed 8 bases, with 12 bases lying between them. The CDR3 DNA reads TGTGCCAGCAGTTTATTGTCATATGGGGGCTACACCTTC. Translating gives CASSLLSYGGYTF.